Listed here are 25 T cell receptor beta chains from one sample, sequenced in a study of CD8 T cells in Susac syndrome (dated by TCRdb to about 2019). Library preparation used the immunoSEQ multiplex PCR assay. RNA was extracted with the RNeasy kit and 0.5 to 1 ug was reverse transcribed using random hexamers. TCRdb applied fastp at Q25 and MiXCR to the public reads, then kept only in-frame beta chains. When rows share a CDR3 protein, they turn into one entry using the most common DNA and genes. The table for this sample lists 120,000 to 150,000 distinct CDR3 sequences; approximately 95% of them were counted only once. The ten top clones hold about 0.25% of the sample. The specimen sequenced was CD8+ T cells from PBMCs. The receptors shown here come from a human donor in good health.

The rearrangement links TRBV27 to TRBJ1-2; 10 bases match TRBD1. With V trimmed by 2 bases and J by 8 bases, 8 bases remained unmatched. The CDR3 is 15 amino acids. Germline-derived CDR1 and CDR2 are MNHEY and SMNVEV (reference sequence). The CDR3 bases are TGTGCCAGCAGTTTAGGGGGACAGGGGATTGGAGGCTACACCTTC. It encodes CASSLGGQGIGGYTF.

This clonotype showed up just once. The V call is TRBV24-1, the J call TRBJ2-1; TRBD1 matches 11 bases. Per the germline V gene, CDR1 is KGHDR and CDR2 is SFDVKD. The trim removed 9 bases at V and 8 bases at J, leaving 8 bases unmatched. The CDR3 consists of 14 residues. This CDR3 is CATGRTGGLDEQFF. As DNA, the CDR3 is TGTGCCACCGGGAGGACAGGGGGCCTCGATGAGCAGTTCTTC.

V and J are TRBV6-6 and TRBJ2-7, with TRBD2 matching 11 bases. The CDR3 covers 15 residues. V shed 4 bases and J 5 bases; nucleotides not matched to a gene: 7. CDR1 MNHNY and CDR2 SVGAGI come from the germline V gene (reference sequence). This chain's CDR3 is CASSLWTSGYDEQYF. CDR3 DNA sequence: TGTGCCAGCAGTTTGTGGACTAGCGGGTACGACGAGCAGTACTTC.

The chain has TRBV15 and TRBJ1-5; no firm D call. The length of the CDR3 is 16 residues. Germline V gives CDR1 LNHNV, CDR2 YYDKDF (reference sequence). V dropped 0 bases and J dropped 4 bases, with 13 bases sitting between them. The DNA for the CDR3 is TGTGCCACCAGCAGAGATAAGGAGGGAGTTAATCAGCCCCAGCATTTT. Translating it yields CATSRDKEGVNQPQHF.

The gene calls are TRBV24-1 and TRBJ2-3; TRBD2 matches 8 bases. Germline CDR1 is KGHDR and CDR2 is SFDVKD. Trimming cost V 4 bases and J 2 bases; bases outside gene matches: 19. The CDR3 has 20 amino acids. The CDR3 coding sequence is TGTGCCACCAGTGACTACAGAAGCCTAGCGGGTAACCTCCCCACAGATACGCAGTATTTT. Its protein is CATSDYRSLAGNLPTDTQYF.

A remark on this clonotype: One end of the junction fails to match germline, which may point to a read error. The chain links TRBV20-1 to TRBJ2-7; 9 bases agree with TRBD1. The CDR3 length is 14 residues. Per germline, CDR1 DFQATT and CDR2 SNEGSKA (reference sequence). DNA of the CDR3: TGCAGGGCTAGAGACCGGGACAGGGTTCTCGAGCAGTACTTC. This sequence encodes CRARDRDRVLEQYF.

The V gene is TRBV23-1, the J gene TRBJ2-1; D not resolved. TRBV23-1 is given ORF status, its function remaining uncertain. V gave up 2 bases and J gave up 5 bases, with 7 bases separating them. The CDR3 has 13 amino acids. CDR3 sequence reads: CASSQRHNNEQFF. CDR3 in DNA: TGCGCCAGCAGTCAACGGCATAACAATGAGCAGTTCTTC.

The chain combines TRBV13 with TRBJ2-3; TRBD1 might be the D (5 bases). Between the trimmed V and J ends, which lost 5 bases and 1 base, there was a span of 10 bases. This CDR3 contains 14 residues. Germline CDR1 is PRHDT and CDR2 is FYEKMQ (reference sequence). The CDR3 DNA is TGTGCCAGCAGCCGACCGACAGGCACAGATACGCAGTATTTT. This encodes CASSRPTGTDTQYF.

The chain joins TRBV9 to TRBJ2-7; D may be TRBD2 (6 bases). The V gene lost 3 bases and the J gene lost 2 bases, with 12 bases spanning the gap. Looked up from germline, CDR1 is SGDLS and CDR2 is YYNGEE. The CDR3 spans 14 residues. The CDR3 DNA sequence: TGTGCCAGCAGCGGACGGGAGTTACCCTACGAGCAGTACTTC. Translated, it gives CASSGRELPYEQYF.

CDR3 residues: CSALTAVGPYEQYF. CDR3 sequence (DNA): TGCAGTGCTCTGACGGCGGTAGGGCCCTACGAGCAGTACTTC. The chain carries TRBV20-1 and TRBJ2-7; no firm D call. CDR1 and CDR2 from the germline V gene are DFQATT and SNEGSKA (reference sequence). This CDR3 has 14 residues. The V end was cut by 5 bases, the J end by 2 bases, with 16 bases between.

The gene calls are TRBV7-3 and TRBJ2-1; 11 bases are a match to TRBD2. The CDR3 totals 16 residues. Losses at the gene ends were 4 bases for V and 3 bases for J; bases not matched to a gene: 5. CDR1 and CDR2 from the germline V gene are SGHTA and FQGTGA. The CDR3 nucleotides are TGTGCCAGCAGCTCCCTAGCGGGAGGATACTACAATGAGCAGTTCTTC. Its translation: CASSSLAGGYYNEQFF. The full variable domain, completed using reference TRBV7-3 and TRBJ2-1, is GAGVSQTPSNKVTEKGKYVELRCDPISGHTALYWYRQSLGQGPEFLIYFQGTGAADDSGLPNDRFFAVRPEGSVSTLKIQRTERGDSAVYLCASSSLAGGYYNEQFFGPGTRLTVL.

The chain couples TRBV27 to TRBJ2-7; D is perhaps TRBD2 (5 bases). The CDR3 is made up of 14 amino acids. The germline CDR1 and CDR2 sequences are MNHEY and SMNVEV (reference sequence). V was clipped by 3 bases and J by 0 bases, with 9 bases between them. The CDR3 region has the DNA TGTGCCAGCAGTTTCTTGGGGAGCTCCTACGAGCAGTACTTC. Amino acid sequence: CASSFLGSSYEQYF.

The chain recombines TRBV25-1 with TRBJ1-4; D possibly corresponds to TRBD1 (6 bases). V shed 8 bases and J shed 8 bases, with 9 bases lying between them. This CDR3 comprises 11 residues. Germline V lookup: CDR1 MGHDK, CDR2 SYGVNS. This CDR3 reads CASGRGEKLFF. The DNA of the CDR3 is TGTGCCAGCGGCAGGGGAGAAAAACTGTTTTTT.

V gene TRBV9 combines with J gene TRBJ2-3; 9 bases match TRBD1. J was trimmed by 4 bases and V by 3 bases; bases with no gene match: 9. The CDR3 sequence is 16 residues long. Germline V gene data show CDR1 as SGDLS and CDR2 as YYNGEE. This chain's CDR3 is CASSGRDREGPDTQYF. As DNA, the CDR3 is TGTGCCAGCAGCGGCCGGGACAGGGAGGGTCCAGATACGCAGTATTTT.

The V call is TRBV20-1, the J call TRBJ2-1; D uncertain. V lost 5 bases and J 0 bases, leaving 11 bases between the germline ends. This CDR3 comprises 14 residues. Germline lookup yields CDR1 DFQATT and CDR2 SNEGSKA (reference sequence). The CDR3 loop reads CSAALPGSYNEQFF. The CDR3 DNA reads TGCAGTGCTGCCCTTCCAGGCTCCTACAATGAGCAGTTCTTC.

The chain joins TRBV9 to TRBJ2-7; TRBD1 matches at 8 bases. CDR1 is SGDLS, CDR2 YYNGEE, per germline. This CDR3 is 15 amino acids long. Germline trimming cut 0 bases from V and 7 bases from J; bases unmatched to any gene: 9. CDR3 region: CASSVAGQGAREQYF. CDR3 DNA: TGTGCCAGCAGCGTAGCGGGCCAGGGGGCGCGTGAGCAGTACTTC.

This clonotype was counted a single time. The chain employs TRBV24-1 and TRBJ1-1, with D maybe TRBD1 (5 bases). V lost 7 bases and J 1 base, leaving 9 bases between the germline ends. Germline lookup yields CDR1 KGHDR and CDR2 SFDVKD. The CDR3 has 13 residues. The CDR3 DNA reads TGTGCCACCAGGGGACTCCCGAACACTGAAGCTTTCTTT. Residues: CATRGLPNTEAFF.

The chain uses TRBV30 and TRBJ1-5, with D perhaps TRBD1 (5 bases). V was shortened by 5 bases and J by 4 bases, with 12 bases between the two germline ends. Germline V gives CDR1 GTSNPN, CDR2 SVGIG (reference sequence). CDR3 size: 13 residues. The DNA of the CDR3 is TGTGCCTGGGCGCAGGGAGGTAATCAGCCCCAGCATTTT. Translated, it gives CAWAQGGNQPQHF.

The rearrangement links TRBV20-1 to TRBJ2-7, with 7 bases lining up with TRBD1. CDR3 length equals 14 residues. Germline V lookup: CDR1 DFQATT, CDR2 SNEGSKA (reference sequence). The V segment lost 2 bases and the J segment 4 bases; nucleotides outside the gene matches: 8. In DNA form, the CDR3 reads TGCAGTGCTAGACCTACGGACAGGACTTACGAGCAGTACTTC. Translating it yields CSARPTDRTYEQYF.

The chain couples TRBV29-1 to TRBJ1-1; TRBD1 might be the D (5 bases). The CDR3 loop spans 15 amino acids. The germline gives CDR1 SQVTM, CDR2 ANQGSEA. V was cut by 4 bases and J by 0 bases, with 15 bases left in between. The DNA for the CDR3 is TGCAGCGTTGGGGTACGGGGCGCGATGAACACTGAAGCTTTCTTT. Translating it yields CSVGVRGAMNTEAFF.

The J gene is TRBJ1-5, the V gene TRBV27; D possibly corresponds to TRBD1 (5 bases). V was shortened by 3 bases and J by 4 bases, with 13 bases between the two germline ends. The CDR3 runs 15 residues. CDR1 and CDR2 from the germline V gene are MNHEY and SMNVEV (reference sequence). The CDR3, as DNA: TGTGCCAGCAGTTTTTCGGCTGAGGGGAATCAGCCCCAGCATTTT. It specifies CASSFSAEGNQPQHF.

This sequence joins TRBV7-9 and TRBJ2-3, with 7 bases identical to TRBD2. CDR1 and CDR2 (germline): SEHNR, FQNEAQ (reference sequence). V trimming: 5 bases; J trimming: 4 bases; junction bases outside the gene matches: 9. There are 15 residues in the CDR3. In DNA form, the CDR3 reads TGTGCCAGCAGCCCGCTCGGGGGGAGTGCAGATACGCAGTATTTT. Its protein product is CASSPLGGSADTQYF.

V gene TRBV27 combines with J gene TRBJ2-7; unclear D gene. The CDR3 is 14 amino acids. V was cut by 1 base and J by 2 bases, with 9 bases left in between. From germline, CDR1 is MNHEY and CDR2 SMNVEV (reference sequence). The CDR3 region has the DNA TGTGCCAGCAGTTTATTTCTAGGACCCTACGAGCAGTACTTC. It yields the protein CASSLFLGPYEQYF.

This clonotype was seen once. This rearrangement joins TRBV29-1 to TRBJ2-5; maybe TRBD1 (5 bases). Trimming shortened V by 2 bases and J by 1 base, and 14 bases separated the two germline ends. Germline values: CDR1 SQVTM, CDR2 ANQGSEA. The CDR3 consists of 15 residues. Written as DNA, the CDR3 is TGCAGCGTTGAATCTGGTAGGGGCCGCCAAGAGACCCAGTACTTC. Translated, it gives CSVESGRGRQETQYF. Based on the CDR3 plus reference TRBV29-1 and TRBJ2-5, the full variable domain is SAVISQKPSRDICQRGTSLTIQCQVDSQVTMMFWYRQQPGQSLTLIATANQGSEATYESGFVIDKFPISRPNLTFSTLTVSNMSPEDSSIYLCSVESGRGRQETQYFGPGTRLLVL.

This clonotype showed up just once. The rearrangement uses TRBV9 and TRBJ1-1; possibly TRBD1 for D (6 bases). CDR1 and CDR2 (germline): SGDLS, YYNGEE. The V and J ends lost 3 bases and 8 bases respectively, with 11 bases between them. The CDR3 has 12 amino acids. CDR3 region: CASSGPTGEAFF. CDR3 nucleotide sequence: TGTGCCAGCAGCGGACCTACAGGGGAAGCTTTCTTT.